The 4 T cell receptor beta chains given below trace back to one sample, sequenced in a study of T cell responses to AZD1222 COVID-19 vaccine. The repertoire was sequenced with immunoSEQ multiplex PCR; TCRdb's copy has only in-frame clones and lacks some. The sample lists some 120,000 clones; 88% were seen once. Sequencing used peripheral blood, obtained 28 days after the second AZD1222 dose. The receptors come from an adult who received the AZD1222 COVID-19 vaccine.

This sequence joins TRBV3-1 (or the pseudogene TRBV3-2) and TRBJ2-2; D unclear. Trimming removed 1 base at V and 0 bases at J, with 9 bases between. The CDR3 has 16 amino acids. CDR1 and CDR2 from the germline V gene are LGHDT and YNNKEL (reference sequence). This chain's CDR3 is CASSQVTNPNTGELFF. The CDR3 region has the DNA TGTGCCAGCAGCCAAGTAACTAACCCGAACACCGGGGAGCTGTTTTTT.

The V and J genes are TRBV28 and TRBJ2-7; D ambiguous. The V end was cut by 6 bases, the J end by 2 bases, with 11 bases between. The CDR3 spans 13 residues. The V gene's germline CDR1 is MDHEN and CDR2 SYDVKM. The CDR3 DNA follows: TGTGCCAGCAGGAGACACGTCGCCTACGAGCAGTACTTC. It yields the protein CASRRHVAYEQYF.

The chain is built from TRBV7-9 and TRBJ2-1; TRBD1 matches 7 bases. V dropped 8 bases and J dropped 7; count of bases not matched to a gene: 5. The CDR3 contains 12 residues. Germline assignment: CDR1 SEHNR and CDR2 FQNEAQ (reference sequence). The DNA for the CDR3 is TGTGCCAGCGACGGGACAGAGAATGAGCAGTTCTTC. Translated: CASDGTENEQFF.

The V and J genes are TRBV6-2 or TRBV6-3 and TRBJ2-4, with a possible D match to TRBD2 (5 bases). This CDR3 region has 14 residues. Germline V lookup: CDR1 MNHEY, CDR2 SVGEGT. Trimming cost V 2 bases and J 3 bases, with 8 bases left between them. CDR3: CASSYAGSKNIQYF. The CDR3 bases are TGTGCCAGCAGTTACGCGGGTAGCAAAAACATTCAGTACTTC.